This T cell receptor (beta chain) was sequenced in a study of Ad26.COV2.S vaccination and SARS-CoV-2 variants. In germline, CDR1 is MDHEN, CDR2 SYDVKM. The CDR3 runs to 14 residues. V was trimmed by 2 bases and J by 6 bases, leaving 11 bases between them. The data were produced by immunoSEQ multiplex PCR, yet TCRdb's version contains in-frame clones alone and is incomplete. Of about 350,000 clones listed, roughly 90% are singletons. Described treatment: 15 to 20 received Ad26.COV2.S at low or high dose, single or two shots; several received placebo; per-sample allocation not given. Collection of the samples took place on day 63 after the first injection of vaccine or placebo.

This sequence originates from a person between 18 and 60 years old who received the Ad26.COV2.S COVID-19 vaccine or a placebo. The material sequenced was peripheral blood, taken in a trial of Ad26.COV2.S vaccine versus placebo. The V gene is TRBV28, the J gene TRBJ2-1; D is unclear. In DNA, the CDR3 is TGTGCCAGCAGTTTAGATCGTCAATCCAATGAGCAGTTCTTC. Encoded protein: CASSLDRQSNEQFF.